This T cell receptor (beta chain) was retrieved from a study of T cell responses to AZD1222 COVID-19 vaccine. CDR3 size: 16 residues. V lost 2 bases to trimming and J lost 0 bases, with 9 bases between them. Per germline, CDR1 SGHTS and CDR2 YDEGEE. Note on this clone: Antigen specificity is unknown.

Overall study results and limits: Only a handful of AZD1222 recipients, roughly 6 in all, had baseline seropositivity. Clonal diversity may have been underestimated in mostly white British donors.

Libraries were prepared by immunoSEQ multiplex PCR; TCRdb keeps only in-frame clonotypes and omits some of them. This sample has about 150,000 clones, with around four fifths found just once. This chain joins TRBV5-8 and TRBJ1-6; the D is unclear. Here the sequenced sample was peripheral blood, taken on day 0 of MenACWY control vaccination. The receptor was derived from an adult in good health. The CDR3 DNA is TGTGCCAGCAGCTTCTCAATTAGCTCCTATAATTCACCCCTCCACTTT. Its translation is CASSFSISSYNSPLHF.